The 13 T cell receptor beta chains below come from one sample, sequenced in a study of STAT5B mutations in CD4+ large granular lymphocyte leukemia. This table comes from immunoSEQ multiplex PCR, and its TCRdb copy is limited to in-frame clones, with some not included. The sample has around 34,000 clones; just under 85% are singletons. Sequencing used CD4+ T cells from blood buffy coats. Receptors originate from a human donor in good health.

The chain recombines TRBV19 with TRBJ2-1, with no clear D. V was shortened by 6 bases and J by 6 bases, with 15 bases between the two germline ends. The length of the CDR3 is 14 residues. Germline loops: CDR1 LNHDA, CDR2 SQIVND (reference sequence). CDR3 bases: TGTGCCAGTAGCTCCGGGTCTACCCCCAATGAGCAGTTCTTC. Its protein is CASSSGSTPNEQFF.

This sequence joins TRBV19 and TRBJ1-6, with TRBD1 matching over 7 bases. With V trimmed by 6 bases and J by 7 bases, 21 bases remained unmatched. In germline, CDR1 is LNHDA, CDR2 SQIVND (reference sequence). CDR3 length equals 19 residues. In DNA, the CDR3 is TGTGCCAGTAGCCGCCGGGACAGCCGGCCCAGTATCCCAAATTCACCCCTCCACTTT. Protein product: CASSRRDSRPSIPNSPLHF.

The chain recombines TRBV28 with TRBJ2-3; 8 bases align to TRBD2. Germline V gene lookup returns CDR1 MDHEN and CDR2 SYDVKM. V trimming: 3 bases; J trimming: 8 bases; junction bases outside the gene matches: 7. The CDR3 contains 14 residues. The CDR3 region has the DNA TGTGCCAGCAGTTTCCTAAGCGGGAGCGGTACGCAGTATTTT. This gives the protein CASSFLSGSGTQYF. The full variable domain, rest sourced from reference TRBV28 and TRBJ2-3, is DVKVTQSSRYLVKRTGEKVFLECVQDMDHENMFWYRQDPGLGLRLIYFSYDVKMKEKGDIPEGYSVSREKKERFSLILESASTNQTSMYLCASSFLSGSGTQYFGPGTRLTVL.

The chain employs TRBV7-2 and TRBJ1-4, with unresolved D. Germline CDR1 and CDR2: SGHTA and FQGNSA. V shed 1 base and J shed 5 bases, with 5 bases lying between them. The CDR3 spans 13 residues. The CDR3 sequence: CASSLVANEKLFF. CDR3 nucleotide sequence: TGTGCCAGCAGCTTAGTGGCAAATGAAAAACTGTTTTTT.

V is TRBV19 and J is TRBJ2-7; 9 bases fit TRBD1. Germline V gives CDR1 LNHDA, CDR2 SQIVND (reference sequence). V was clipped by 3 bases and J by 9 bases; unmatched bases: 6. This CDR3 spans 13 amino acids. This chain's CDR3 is CASSITQGAVQYF. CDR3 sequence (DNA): TGTGCCAGTAGTATCACACAGGGGGCTGTGCAGTACTTC.

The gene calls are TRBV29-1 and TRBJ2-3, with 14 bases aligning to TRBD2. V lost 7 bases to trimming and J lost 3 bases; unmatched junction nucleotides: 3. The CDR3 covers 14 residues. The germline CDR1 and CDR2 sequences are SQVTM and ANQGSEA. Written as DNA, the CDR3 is TGCAGCGCCGGGACTAGCGGGAGAACAGATACGCAGTATTTT. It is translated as CSAGTSGRTDTQYF.

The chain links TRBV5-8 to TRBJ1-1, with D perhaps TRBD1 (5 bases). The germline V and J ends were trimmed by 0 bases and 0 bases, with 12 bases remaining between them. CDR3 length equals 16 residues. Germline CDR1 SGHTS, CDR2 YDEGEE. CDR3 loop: CASSLVAGRMNTEAFF. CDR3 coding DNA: TGTGCCAGCAGCTTGGTTGCAGGGCGCATGAACACTGAAGCTTTCTTT.

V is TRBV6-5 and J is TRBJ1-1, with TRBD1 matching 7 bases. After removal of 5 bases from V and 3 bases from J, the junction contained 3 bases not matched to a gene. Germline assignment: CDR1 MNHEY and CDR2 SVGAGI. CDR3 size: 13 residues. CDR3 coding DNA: TGTGCCAGCAGTCCGGGACAGTACACTGAAGCTTTCTTT. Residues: CASSPGQYTEAFF.

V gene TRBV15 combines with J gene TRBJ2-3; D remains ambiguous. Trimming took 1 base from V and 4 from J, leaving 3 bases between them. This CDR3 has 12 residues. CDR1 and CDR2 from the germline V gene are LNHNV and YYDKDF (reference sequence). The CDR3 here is CATSRGSDTQYF. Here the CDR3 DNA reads TGTGCCACCAGCAGAGGGTCAGATACGCAGTATTTT.

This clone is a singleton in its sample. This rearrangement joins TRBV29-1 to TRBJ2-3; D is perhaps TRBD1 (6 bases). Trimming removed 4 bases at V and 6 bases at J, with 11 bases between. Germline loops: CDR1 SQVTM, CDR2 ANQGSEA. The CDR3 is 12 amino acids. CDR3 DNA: TGCAGCGTTGCCACAGGGACCGATACGCAGTATTTT. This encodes CSVATGTDTQYF.

This CDR3 reads CASSPRVRETQYF. Here the CDR3 DNA reads TGTGCCAGCAGCCCGAGGGTTAGAGAGACCCAGTACTTC. The chain employs TRBV14 and TRBJ2-5; D perhaps matches TRBD2 (5 bases). Trimming removed 4 bases from V and 4 bases from J, with 10 bases in between. Per the germline V gene, CDR1 is SGHDN and CDR2 is FVKESK. The CDR3 contains 13 residues.

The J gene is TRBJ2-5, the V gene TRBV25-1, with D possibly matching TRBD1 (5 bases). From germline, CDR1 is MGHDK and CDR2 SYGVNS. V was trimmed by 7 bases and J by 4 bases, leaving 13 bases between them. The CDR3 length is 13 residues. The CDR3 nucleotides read TGTGCCAGCAACGAAGGGGTATCAGAGACCCAGTACTTC. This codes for CASNEGVSETQYF.

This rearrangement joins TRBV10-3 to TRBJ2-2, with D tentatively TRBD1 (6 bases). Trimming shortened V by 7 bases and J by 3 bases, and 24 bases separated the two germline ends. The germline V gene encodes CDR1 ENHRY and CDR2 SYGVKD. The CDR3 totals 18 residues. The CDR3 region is CAINSLGHQSGHTGELFF. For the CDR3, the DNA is TGTGCCATCAATTCGTTGGGACACCAAAGCGGTCACACCGGGGAGCTGTTTTTT.